The 27 T cell receptor beta chains in this list originate from one sample, sequenced in a study of T cell responses to AZD1222 COVID-19 vaccine. TCRdb's copy holds only in-frame clones and misses some; the assay was immunoSEQ multiplex PCR. The sample has 240,000 or so clones, approximately 95% seen once. The sequences come from peripheral blood, collected on day 0 of AZD1222 vaccination. The receptor source for this set is an adult in good health.

This sequence joins TRBV12-3 or TRBV12-4 and TRBJ1-2, with D hard to call. V dropped 5 bases and J dropped 2 bases, with 6 bases sitting between them. The CDR3 sequence is 12 residues long. CDR3 bases: TGTGCCAGCAGTGCCTCAAACTATGGCTACACCTTC. Protein product: CASSASNYGYTF.

The rearrangement links TRBV7-9 to TRBJ1-1, with 8 bases fitting TRBD1. J gave up 5 bases and V 5 bases, and 10 bases lay outside the gene matches. Germline V gene data show CDR1 as SEHNR and CDR2 as FQNEAQ (reference sequence). This CDR3 is 15 amino acids long. The chain's CDR3 is CASSGSGGASTEAFF. The CDR3, as DNA: TGTGCCAGCAGCGGTTCAGGGGGCGCCTCTACTGAAGCTTTCTTT.

The gene calls are TRBV7-2 and TRBJ2-7; 7 nucleotides line up with TRBD2. CDR1 and CDR2 from the germline V gene are SGHTA and FQGNSA. This CDR3 spans 16 amino acids. V was clipped by 3 bases and J by 7 bases; unmatched bases: 15. CDR3 DNA: TGTGCCAGCAGCTTCGTCCGGTCACTAGCGAGCCGAGAGCAGTACTTC. This translates into CASSFVRSLASREQYF.

The CDR3 sequence: CASTAGGYRTGELFF. The CDR3, as DNA: TGTGCCAGTACTGCAGGGGGATATAGAACCGGGGAGCTGTTTTTT. The chain employs TRBV19 and TRBJ2-2; 7 bases agree with TRBD1. The V segment lost 7 bases and the J segment 5 bases; nucleotides outside the gene matches: 10. CDR1 and CDR2 from the germline V gene are LNHDA and SQIVND (reference sequence). This CDR3 has 15 residues.

The chain has TRBV23-1 and TRBJ1-2, with D unresolved. TRBV23-1 is given ORF status, its function remaining uncertain. V lost 4 bases and J 6 bases, leaving 6 bases between the germline ends. The CDR3 contains 11 residues. CDR3 amino acids: CASSRINGYTF. CDR3 in DNA: TGCGCCAGCAGTCGGATCAATGGCTACACCTTC.

V is TRBV6-2 or TRBV6-3 and J is TRBJ2-1, with TRBD2 matching 9 bases. Germline lookup yields CDR1 MNHEY and CDR2 SVGEGT. V gave up 0 bases and J gave up 1 base; unmatched junction bases: 7. The CDR3 consists of 18 residues. The CDR3 DNA follows: TGTGCCAGCAGTTACTCGAGAGCGGGGGGCGGATCCTACAATGAGCAGTTCTTC. This encodes CASSYSRAGGGSYNEQFF.

The V call is TRBV4-3, the J call TRBJ1-6; 8 bases line up with TRBD1. The CDR3 runs 16 residues. J gave up 10 bases and V 0 bases, and 8 bases lay outside the gene matches. CDR1 LGHNA and CDR2 YSLEER come from the germline V gene. The CDR3 bases are TGCGCCAGCAGCCAAGATCTGGACAGGGAGCGGTCACCCCTCCACTTT. It codes for CASSQDLDRERSPLHF.

This chain links TRBV6-5 with TRBJ2-1; 13 nucleotides align to TRBD2. Unmatched junction bases numbered 5, after V lost 7 bases and J lost 8 bases. Germline V gene sequence: CDR1 MNHEY, CDR2 SVGAGI. The CDR3 length is 14 residues. CDR3 bases: TGTGCCAGCACCCTGACTAGCGGGAGGCATGAGCAGTTCTTC. Its protein is CASTLTSGRHEQFF.

The CDR3 is CASSPRGIVNEKLFF. The CDR3 DNA follows: TGTGCCAGCTCACCGCGCGGGATCGTTAATGAAAAACTGTTTTTT. The chain joins TRBV18 to TRBJ1-4; no clear D gene. CDR3 length: 15 amino acids. V was pared by 3 bases and J by 4 bases, with 12 bases between. CDR1 and CDR2 from the germline V gene are KGHSH and LQKENI.

CDR3 sequence (DNA): TGTGCCAGCAGCCAACAGGGGGCGCGGCCAGATACGCAGTATTTT. This encodes CASSQQGARPDTQYF. The gene calls are TRBV6-5 and TRBJ2-3; 9 bases line up with TRBD1. V lost 6 bases to trimming and J lost 4 bases; unmatched junction nucleotides: 8. From germline, CDR1 is MNHEY and CDR2 SVGAGI. The CDR3 consists of 15 residues.

The CDR3 protein is CASSQDRLEGSPLHF. The CDR3 DNA is TGTGCCAGCAGCCAGGACAGGCTTGAAGGTTCACCCCTCCACTTT. This sequence joins TRBV11-1 and TRBJ1-6; TRBD1 matches 7 bases. The V segment lost 5 bases and the J segment 9 bases; nucleotides outside the gene matches: 10. CDR3 length: 15 residues. The germline V gene has CDR1 SGHAT and CDR2 FQDESV (reference sequence).

This clone occurred a few times. The V and J genes are TRBV4-1 and TRBJ1-2; D uncertain. Germline V CDR1 and CDR2: MGHRA, YSYEKL. The CDR3 contains 15 residues. Trimming stripped 0 bases from V and 5 bases from J, with 13 bases between. The chain's CDR3 is CASSQDPGSRYGYTF. The CDR3 DNA reads as TGCGCCAGCAGCCAAGATCCGGGATCTCGTTATGGCTACACCTTC.

The chain has TRBV11-2 and TRBJ2-7, with 11 bases matching TRBD2. The CDR3 length is 17 residues. Per germline, CDR1 SGHAT and CDR2 FQNNGV. J lost 2 bases, V lost 4 bases, and 10 bases had no gene match. The CDR3, as DNA: TGTGCCAGCAGCTCACTCCGGACTAGCGGGCGACCCTACGAGCAGTACTTC. Translating gives CASSSLRTSGRPYEQYF.

In regard to this clone: Other DNA sequences in the same sample also yield this CDR3. This sequence joins TRBV12-3 or TRBV12-4 and TRBJ1-1; tentative D call: TRBD1 (5 bases). The V gene lost 2 bases and the J gene lost 4 bases, with 5 bases spanning the gap. The CDR3 runs to 12 residues. CDR3 region: CASSLQGTEAFF. CDR3 DNA sequence: TGTGCCAGCAGTTTACAGGGCACTGAAGCTTTCTTT.

The genes are TRBV19 and TRBJ2-3; 7 nucleotides match TRBD2. The germline V gene has CDR1 LNHDA and CDR2 SQIVND (reference sequence). V was pared by 3 bases and J by 1 base, with 4 bases of the junction left unmatched. This CDR3 has 15 amino acids. Written as DNA, the CDR3 is TGTGCCAGTAGTATGGGACTAACCGGCACAGATACGCAGTATTTT. Its protein is CASSMGLTGTDTQYF.

V gene TRBV12-3 or TRBV12-4 combines with J gene TRBJ1-2, with D perhaps matching TRBD1 (6 bases). V was pared by 0 bases and J by 4 bases, with 6 bases between. The CDR3 length is 13 residues. The CDR3 loop reads CASSLADSYGYTF. Written as DNA, the CDR3 is TGTGCCAGCAGTTTAGCGGACAGCTATGGCTACACCTTC.

The chain carries TRBV5-1 and TRBJ1-5; weak D call: TRBD1 (6 bases). The V and J ends lost 0 bases and 4 bases respectively, with 17 bases between them. CDR3 size: 17 residues. Germline V lookup: CDR1 SGHRS, CDR2 YFSETQ. The CDR3 coding sequence is TGCGCCAGCAGCTTGGGGCCAGGGGAACGGACAAATCAGCCCCAGCATTTT. This translates into CASSLGPGERTNQPQHF.

J is TRBJ1-1 and V is TRBV7-9, with D hard to call. Trimming took 5 bases from V and 6 from J, leaving 1 base between them. This CDR3 is built from 9 residues. Germline V gene data show CDR1 as SEHNR and CDR2 as FQNEAQ (reference sequence). The CDR3 region is CASSPEAFF. The DNA of the CDR3 is TGTGCCAGCAGCCCTGAAGCTTTCTTT.

This chain uses TRBV5-1 with TRBJ2-3; 12 bases line up with TRBD2. The J segment lost 0 bases and the V segment lost 4 bases, leaving 6 bases of the junction unmatched. Germline loops: CDR1 SGHRS, CDR2 YFSETQ. This CDR3 is built from 17 residues. The CDR3 DNA is TGCGCCAGCAGCCTCCGGACTAGCGGGGTTAGCACAGATACGCAGTATTTT. It translates to CASSLRTSGVSTDTQYF.

The V and J genes are TRBV18 and TRBJ2-1, with TRBD2 as a possible D gene (5 bases). Germline loops: CDR1 KGHSH, CDR2 LQKENI. The CDR3 loop spans 13 amino acids. V shed 3 bases and J shed 3 bases, with 6 bases lying between them. The CDR3 DNA reads TGTGCCAGCTCACCCACTAGCTACAATGAGCAGTTCTTC. This translates into CASSPTSYNEQFF.

CDR3 nucleotides: TGTGCCAGCAGCAATAGCGGCCTACACACCGGGGAGCTGTTTTTT. This sequence encodes CASSNSGLHTGELFF. The chain links TRBV5-4 to TRBJ2-2, with a weak D call TRBD2 (6 bases). The CDR3 consists of 15 residues. The germline CDR1 and CDR2 sequences are SGHNT and YYREEE (reference sequence). V lost 4 bases, J lost 3 bases, and 13 bases lay in between.

The chain couples TRBV7-8 to TRBJ2-1, with D perhaps matching TRBD2 (6 bases). Trimming removed 0 bases at V and 5 bases at J, with 8 bases between. This CDR3 contains 14 residues. The germline CDR1 and CDR2 sequences are SGHVS and FQNEAQ. The CDR3 coding sequence is TGTGCCAGCAGCTTAGCGAGGGAGGACAATGAGCAGTTCTTC. It specifies CASSLAREDNEQFF.

The genes are TRBV11-2 and TRBJ1-1; D not certain. The CDR3 has 13 amino acids. Germline CDR1 SGHAT, CDR2 FQNNGV. The ends were cut back, 1 base at V and 2 bases at J, with 5 bases in the middle. CDR3 region: CASSLGSNTEAFF. The CDR3, as DNA: TGTGCCAGCAGCTTAGGTAGTAACACTGAAGCTTTCTTT.

This clone was found once. This chain connects TRBV19 to TRBJ2-7; TRBD2 agrees at 8 bases. Germline V CDR1 and CDR2: LNHDA, SQIVND (reference sequence). The CDR3 has 12 amino acids. V was pared by 4 bases and J by 6 bases, with 2 bases of the junction left unmatched. DNA for the CDR3: TGTGCCAGTAGTACCACTAGCGGCGAGCAGTACTTC. Translating gives CASSTTSGEQYF.

The genes are TRBV29-1 and TRBJ2-2; D gene ambiguous. The germline gives CDR1 SQVTM, CDR2 ANQGSEA. The CDR3 runs to 13 residues. V shed 7 bases and J shed 8 bases, with 17 bases lying between them. CDR3 protein: CSALSLQKGELFF. CDR3 nucleotides: TGCAGCGCCCTGAGCTTACAGAAAGGGGAGCTGTTTTTT.

This chain joins TRBV15 and TRBJ2-7; a possible D gene is TRBD2 (5 bases). Looked up from germline, CDR1 is LNHNV and CDR2 is YYDKDF (reference sequence). The germline V and J ends were trimmed by 2 bases and 2 bases, with 10 bases remaining between them. CDR3 length: 14 residues. CDR3 nucleotide sequence: TGTGCCACCAGCAGATCAGGACTCGCCTACGAGCAGTACTTC. This encodes CATSRSGLAYEQYF.

This clone was seen a single time. The chain is built from TRBV6-4 and TRBJ2-3; possible D gene TRBD2, 6 bases. Trimming removed 4 bases from V and 6 bases from J, with 11 bases in between. The length of the CDR3 is 13 residues. The germline V gene has CDR1 MRHNA and CDR2 SNTAGT. The CDR3 DNA follows: TGTGCCAGCAGTGGCATCCGGGGGGATACGCAGTATTTT. It yields the protein CASSGIRGDTQYF.